Following are 22 T cell receptor beta chains from one sample sequenced in a study of beta chain features in type 1 diabetes. Expressed TCRB transcripts were sequenced because the entire RNA isolate underwent reverse transcription. Repertoires were generated with immunoSEQ multiplex PCR, while TCRdb's copy carries only in-frame clones and drops some. Among a few hundred thousand clones listed, roughly 9.6% were seen once. What was sequenced was naive CD4+ T cells from blood. The source of these receptors is a woman in her thirties in good health.

In its sample, this clone was seen a few times. J is TRBJ1-4 and V is TRBV29-1; TRBD1 matches at 8 bases. The CDR3 is 15 amino acids. Trimming took 6 bases from V and 3 from J; bases not matched to a gene: 9. Germline V lookup: CDR1 SQVTM, CDR2 ANQGSEA. CDR3 nucleotide sequence: TGCAGCGTGGGCAGGGGGCGCACGGCTAATGAAAAACTGTTTTTT. This gives the protein CSVGRGRTANEKLFF.

This clone was recorded a few times. The V and J genes are TRBV25-1 and TRBJ1-4; 7 bases fit TRBD1. This CDR3 is built from 17 residues. Trimming took 1 base from V and 5 from J; bases not matched to a gene: 10. Germline V gene sequence: CDR1 MGHDK, CDR2 SYGVNS. The CDR3 region is CASSEWQGDSANEKLFF. CDR3 DNA: TGTGCCAGCAGTGAATGGCAGGGGGACAGCGCGAATGAAAAACTGTTTTTT.

This chain joins TRBV9 and TRBJ2-7; 8 positions match TRBD2. CDR3 size: 15 residues. The V segment lost 0 bases and the J segment 1 base; nucleotides outside the gene matches: 3. The germline CDR1 and CDR2 sequences are SGDLS and YYNGEE. CDR3 sequence: CASSVGAGVSYEQYF. The CDR3 coding sequence is TGTGCCAGCAGCGTAGGAGCGGGAGTGTCCTACGAGCAGTACTTC.

CDR3 DNA: TGTGCCAGTAGTAAACCAAACCGGGAGACCCAGTACTTC. Residues: CASSKPNRETQYF. This chain joins TRBV19 and TRBJ2-5; no reliable D call. Trimming took off 4 bases at V and 5 bases at J, with 11 bases between the two ends. This CDR3 is built from 13 residues. The germline V gene encodes CDR1 LNHDA and CDR2 SQIVND (reference sequence).

The rearrangement uses TRBV18 and TRBJ2-4; D might be TRBD2 (6 bases). Trimming removed 2 bases from V and 0 bases from J, with 14 bases in between. CDR1 and CDR2 (germline): KGHSH, LQKENI. The CDR3 sequence is 17 residues long. For the CDR3, the DNA is TGTGCCAGCTCACCAAACGGGACTCCTCTAGCCAAAAACATTCAGTACTTC. Translated: CASSPNGTPLAKNIQYF.

There are a few counts of this clone. V is TRBV2 and J is TRBJ2-5; TRBD1 matches 9 bases. Per germline, CDR1 SNHLY and CDR2 FYNNEI. V trimming: 5 bases; J trimming: 4 bases; junction bases outside the gene matches: 2. The CDR3 length is 13 residues. CDR3 protein: CASSKTGGETQYF. CDR3 nucleotides: TGTGCCAGCAGTAAGACAGGGGGAGAGACCCAGTACTTC.

The chain links TRBV7-2 to TRBJ1-1; TRBD1 is a possible D gene (6 bases). CDR1 is SGHTA, CDR2 FQGNSA, per germline. V shed 3 bases and J shed 8 bases, with 7 bases lying between them. The CDR3 contains 11 residues. CDR3 amino acids: CASSFTGEAFF. For the CDR3, the DNA is TGTGCCAGCAGCTTTACAGGGGAAGCTTTCTTT.

This clone was observed a few times. The chain links TRBV28 to TRBJ2-5; no reliable D call. The CDR3 runs to 12 residues. The germline V gene has CDR1 MDHEN and CDR2 SYDVKM. Trimming pared 5 bases from V and 2 bases from J, leaving 6 bases between. CDR3 in amino acids: CASSPPQETQYF. The CDR3 coding sequence is TGTGCCAGCAGTCCCCCGCAAGAGACCCAGTACTTC.

The chain combines TRBV4-2 with TRBJ2-2, with 8 positions matching TRBD1. The ends lost 4 bases at V and 4 bases at J; junction bases unmatched: 8. CDR1 is LGHNA, CDR2 YNFKEQ, per germline. The CDR3 sequence is 16 residues long. Here the CDR3 DNA reads TGTGCCAGCAGCCTATTGACAGGGGACTTCACCGGGGAGCTGTTTTTT. Translated, it gives CASSLLTGDFTGELFF.

This clone was counted between two and nine times. V gene TRBV7-9 combines with J gene TRBJ2-7; 9 bases match TRBD2. Germline CDR1 reads SEHNR; CDR2 reads FQNEAQ (reference sequence). The CDR3 contains 15 residues. J lost 1 base, V lost 4 bases, and 5 bases had no gene match. CDR3 amino acids: CASSYHSGGSYEQYF. CDR3 coding DNA: TGTGCCAGCAGCTATCATAGCGGGGGTTCCTACGAGCAGTACTTC.

The table lists this clone with a few counts. In nucleotides, the CDR3 is TGTGCCAGCAGCACGACAGACTATGGCTACACCTTC. Translating gives CASSTTDYGYTF. The chain recombines TRBV28 with TRBJ1-2; TRBD1 is a possible D gene (5 bases). V shed 6 bases and J shed 3 bases, with 8 bases lying between them. The CDR3 length is 12 residues. Germline CDR1 reads MDHEN; CDR2 reads SYDVKM.

This clone has more than one count but fewer than ten. The chain carries TRBV30 and TRBJ1-2; tentative D call: TRBD1 (5 bases). Trimming removed 8 bases at V and 4 bases at J, with 29 bases between. CDR3 length: 17 residues. Per germline, CDR1 GTSNPN and CDR2 SVGIG (reference sequence). In DNA, the CDR3 is TGTGCCAGCTCTTTTGGGTCACAGGCCCCTCGTCTCTATGGCTACACCTTC. Encoded protein: CASSFGSQAPRLYGYTF.

V and J are TRBV7-8 and TRBJ2-7; TRBD2 aligns across 10 bases. The germline gives CDR1 SGHVS, CDR2 FQNEAQ. V lost 0 bases to trimming and J lost 3 bases; unmatched junction nucleotides: 5. This CDR3 is built from 16 residues. CDR3 DNA: TGTGCCAGCAGCTTAGCGCAGGCTAGCGGGAGCTACGAGCAGTACTTC. Translating it yields CASSLAQASGSYEQYF.

This clone was counted a few times. The chain is built from TRBV27 and TRBJ2-1, with TRBD2 matching 7 bases. The CDR3 spans 14 residues. Germline V gives CDR1 MNHEY, CDR2 SMNVEV (reference sequence). J was trimmed by 5 bases and V by 5 bases; bases with no gene match: 6. The CDR3 region is CASSAGESHNEQFF. Written as DNA, the CDR3 is TGTGCCAGCAGTGCGGGAGAGAGTCACAATGAGCAGTTCTTC.

This chain joins TRBV19 and TRBJ2-2; 9 bases line up with TRBD1. Germline V gives CDR1 LNHDA, CDR2 SQIVND (reference sequence). V lost 11 bases, J lost 5 bases, and 9 bases stayed unmatched. The CDR3 totals 14 residues. The DNA of the CDR3 is TGTGCCGCTACCGGGACAGGGAGGACCGGGGAGCTGTTTTTT. Amino acids: CAATGTGRTGELFF.

This clone showed up just a few times. This chain links TRBV9 with TRBJ2-5, with 7 positions matching TRBD1. This CDR3 has 15 amino acids. V gave up 3 bases and J gave up 5 bases; unmatched junction bases: 10. Germline loops: CDR1 SGDLS, CDR2 YYNGEE. The chain's CDR3 is CASSERQGVRETQYF. The CDR3 nucleotides are TGTGCCAGCAGCGAGAGGCAGGGGGTCAGGGAGACCCAGTACTTC.

This clone was seen more than once but under ten times. This chain joins TRBV18 and TRBJ1-1, with TRBD1 as a possible D gene (5 bases). The CDR3 covers 16 residues. In germline, CDR1 is KGHSH, CDR2 LQKENI. V dropped 0 bases and J dropped 4 bases, with 15 bases sitting between them. CDR3 sequence (DNA): TGTGCCAGCTCACCACCCTCCCCGGGGAGGGGCACTGAAGCTTTCTTT. It encodes CASSPPSPGRGTEAFF.

This clone was observed a few times. The J gene is TRBJ2-5, the V gene TRBV7-9; 8 bases align to TRBD2. V gave up 5 bases and J gave up 3 bases; unmatched junction bases: 17. Per the germline V gene, CDR1 is SEHNR and CDR2 is FQNEAQ (reference sequence). This CDR3 has 18 residues. The CDR3 region is CASSPAGGASIMKETQYF. The CDR3, as DNA: TGTGCCAGCAGCCCGGCGGGGGGCGCGTCTATTATGAAAGAGACCCAGTACTTC. The full variable domain, completed using reference TRBV7-9 and TRBJ2-5, is DTGVSQNPRHKITKRGQNVTFRCDPISEHNRLYWYRQTLGQGPEFLTYFQNEAQLEKSRLLSDRFSAERPKGSFSTLEIQRTEQGDSAMYLCASSPAGGASIMKETQYFGPGTRLLVL.

The V gene is TRBV6-5, the J gene TRBJ2-7; 10 bases map to TRBD1. The trim removed 5 bases at V and 3 bases at J, leaving 4 bases unmatched. CDR3 length: 14 residues. From germline, CDR1 is MNHEY and CDR2 SVGAGI. The CDR3 here is CASSTGTGVYEQYF. The CDR3 coding sequence is TGTGCCAGCAGTACCGGGACAGGGGTCTACGAGCAGTACTTC.

The J gene is TRBJ2-5, the V gene TRBV2; 11 nucleotides align to TRBD2. This CDR3 is 14 amino acids long. Germline loops: CDR1 SNHLY, CDR2 FYNNEI. J gave up 3 bases and V 6 bases, and 3 bases lay outside the gene matches. DNA for the CDR3: TGTGCCAGCAGAGCGGGACTAGCGGAAGAGACCCAGTACTTC. Protein: CASRAGLAEETQYF.

This clone was seen more than once but under ten times. V usage is TRBV5-4 and J usage is TRBJ2-1, with 8 bases matching TRBD2. The CDR3 totals 16 residues. CDR1 is SGHNT, CDR2 YYREEE, per germline (reference sequence). V was pared by 4 bases and J by 8 bases, with 14 bases of the junction left unmatched. The CDR3 loop is CASSMSFGTRFYEQFF. CDR3 bases: TGTGCCAGCAGCATGAGTTTTGGGACTAGGTTTTATGAGCAGTTCTTC.

This clone has more than one count but fewer than ten. The chain uses TRBV30 and TRBJ2-6, with unresolved D. CDR1 is GTSNPN and CDR2 is SVGIG in the germline V gene (reference sequence). Trimming stripped 0 bases from V and 1 base from J, with 4 bases between. There are 14 residues in the CDR3. This CDR3 is CAWSVLSGANVLTF. The CDR3 DNA sequence: TGTGCCTGGAGTGTACTTTCTGGGGCCAACGTCCTGACTTTC.